This T cell receptor (beta chain) comes out of a study of blood T cell repertoires in COVID-19. About the study: Samples taken during acute and convalescent COVID-19 were collected in the United States, Italy and Spain. PBMCs, B-cell-depleted T cells, or T cells were the source of the cDNA or gDNA that made up the material.

TCRdb's copy holds only in-frame clones and misses some; the assay was immunoSEQ multiplex PCR. This sample has around 100,000 clones; 75% to 90% occur once, and the top ten carry 6.5% to 10%. In germline, CDR1 is MDHEN, CDR2 SYDVKM. This CDR3 has 13 residues. J gave up 10 bases and V 4 bases, and 9 bases lay outside the gene matches. This TCR came from a man in his 70s with acute or convalescent COVID-19. The V and J genes are TRBV28 and TRBJ1-1; 7 nucleotides line up with TRBD1. Sequencing was carried out using peripheral blood. CDR3 bases: TGTGCCAGCAGTTCGATACAGGGGCTGGGAGCTTTCTTT. Translated: CASSSIQGLGAFF.